This section outlines one TCR beta chain sequence together with its context. Its antigen target is currently unknown. Base qualities are not provided; no much larger clone lies one nucleotide away. From the cysteine up to the phenylalanine, the CDR3 has a length of 17 residues. The kept DNA is CDR3 alone, 51 bases in frame from the first base. Unmatched junction bases come to 5, with V trimmed by 2 bases and J by 0 bases. The germline V gene (reference sequence) specifies DFQATT as CDR1 and SNEGSKA as CDR2. The library was produced with 5' RACE. TCRdb shows the sequencer as Illumina HiSeq 2500. A second roughly 7 to 11 cycle PCR used a sample-barcoded 5' primer and a J-beta primer mix. Each TCR beta cDNA molecule received a unique molecular identifier from a template-switch 5' adaptor carrying 12 random nucleotides. At least 3 million CDR3-containing paired-end reads were obtained from each sample. All of the RNA was converted into first-strand cDNA using the Mint cDNA synthesis kit, with a TRBC-specific oligonucleotide serving as the primer. All cDNA was treated with uracil-DNA glycosylase and then went through a first 18-cycle PCR with the universal primers M1SS and BC2_uni_R. The original methods were these. For normalization, 1 million high-quality reads were randomly selected from each sample, with every read carrying a distinct molecular identifier. Reads with shared molecular identifiers were discarded instead of being binned into consensus sequences. MiTCR, set to a Q25 quality threshold and the strictest error-elimination algorithm, was used for CDR3 identification, clonotype clustering and error correction. A nonparametric unseen species model using Euler transformation provided a lower-bound estimate of total TCR beta diversity. TCRdb trimmed public reads at Q25 via fastp, called clones via MiXCR and kept in-frame beta chains. All rows with the same CDR3 protein become a single entry with the most common DNA and genes. TCRdb's processing, not the authors', yielded these V and J calls. The sample has over 1,500,000 distinct CDR3 sequences on record, just under 50% of them singletons. The ten top clones hold around 2.1% of the sample.

This specimen comes from a study of blood T cells in healthy people across ages (dated by TCRdb to 2013 to 2016). Concerning the study at large: In model experiments, roughly one uniquely barcoded TCR beta cDNA molecule per two T cells was captured by template switching. To avoid experimental bias, donors of different ages were spread randomly across the sequencing lanes. The donors were divided into four age groups: young (average around 15 years), middle-aged (approximately 41), aged (about 61) and long-lived (roughly 86). To track age-related changes in TCR beta repertoire diversity, the study relied on deep sequencing normalized with unique cDNA molecular identifiers. Two additional independent replicas of 1 million unique cDNA reads from the same blood draw were analyzed for two donors (one aged 18 to 30 and one aged 80 or older).

The donors were 40 or so Caucasian individuals from Russia, aged 6 to 90 years, who were systemically healthy. Approximately 9.3 milliliters of peripheral blood were collected from each donor into EDTA-treated Vacutainer tubes. Ficoll-Paque density-gradient centrifugation was used to isolate PBMCs, with at least 6.5 million per sample. Trizol reagent was used to extract total RNA from PBMCs, with at least 6 micrograms per sample. The percentages of naive CD45RAhigh/CD27high T cells were determined by flow cytometry on a PBMC aliquot from every donor. What the research found in general, with its limitations: Because the CMV infection status of the donors was unknown, age-related changes in expanded clonotypes may potentially have been confounded. Observed TCR beta diversity correlated strongly with the percentage of naive T cells measured by flow cytometry. Estimates of total diversity from one million sequenced T cells were regarded as lower bounds and underestimates. As age increased, observed TCR beta diversity per million T cells dropped in a roughly linear way, and a significant reduction was already evident by age roughly 36. Since profiling was done on bulk unsorted PBMCs, naive and antigen-experienced compartments could not be conclusively compared. Compared with the aged group, more naive CD4+ T cells, fewer expanded clones and increased TCR diversity were shown by the long-lived group, suggesting age selection.

Source material: blood. The receptor was isolated from a middle-aged woman in good health. This receptor chain uses TRBV20-1 and TRBJ1-4, with 11 junctional bases fitting TRBD1. The CDR3 has the sequence CSARPPGQGATNEKLFF. The sequenced DNA is TGCAGTGCTAGACCGCCGGGACAGGGGGCAACTAATGAAAAACTGTTTTTT.